The 14 T cell receptor beta chains below all came from one sample that was sequenced in a study of blood T cell repertoires in COVID-19. Sequencing used immunoSEQ multiplex PCR; TCRdb keeps in-frame clones, though not all of them. The sample has 190,000 or so clones, around 90% seen once. Sequenced sample: PBMCs or T cells enriched from blood (not recorded which). The receptors come from a man aged 25 to 45 who had recovered from COVID-19.

The rearrangement links TRBV30 to TRBJ1-5; 7 bases agree with TRBD1. The CDR3 has 15 residues. Germline CDR1 GTSNPN, CDR2 SVGIG (reference sequence). V was pared by 3 bases and J by 3 bases, with 8 bases of the junction left unmatched. CDR3 DNA sequence: TGTGCCTGGAGACGACCGGGACAGTTCAATCAGCCCCAGCATTTT. Translating it yields CAWRRPGQFNQPQHF.

There are a few counts of this clone. The chain joins TRBV5-1 to TRBJ2-7; D is unclear. Germline CDR1 is SGHRS and CDR2 is YFSETQ. This CDR3 spans 13 amino acids. V lost 0 bases to trimming and J lost 0 bases, with 4 bases between them. The CDR3: CASSLGSSYEQYF. The CDR3 DNA sequence: TGCGCCAGCAGCTTGGGGAGCTCCTACGAGCAGTACTTC.

The rearrangement uses TRBV27 and TRBJ1-3; 9 bases agree with TRBD1. Per the germline V gene, CDR1 is MNHEY and CDR2 is SMNVEV (reference sequence). This CDR3 is built from 15 residues. The trim removed 5 bases at V and 4 bases at J, leaving 6 bases unmatched. The CDR3 protein is CASSPVGQGGNTIYF. The DNA for the CDR3 is TGTGCCAGCAGTCCAGTCGGACAGGGGGGAAACACCATATATTTT.

This clone showed up just a few times. This chain joins TRBV29-1 and TRBJ2-7; the match to TRBD1 covers 9 bases. With V trimmed by 2 bases and J by 2 bases, 10 bases remained unmatched. The CDR3 is 16 amino acids. The germline gives CDR1 SQVTM, CDR2 ANQGSEA. CDR3 protein: CSVELINRDRAYEQYF. The CDR3 DNA reads as TGCAGCGTTGAACTAATTAACCGGGACAGGGCCTACGAGCAGTACTTC.

CDR3 protein: CASSFSGGNQPQHF. Here the CDR3 DNA reads TGTGCCAGCAGCTTTTCAGGCGGCAATCAGCCCCAGCATTTT. The J gene is TRBJ1-5, the V gene TRBV11-2; D is undetermined. CDR3 length: 14 amino acids. Trimming took off 3 bases at V and 2 bases at J, with 8 bases between the two ends. Germline V gene data show CDR1 as SGHAT and CDR2 as FQNNGV.

V is TRBV30 and J is TRBJ2-7, with no clear D. The V and J ends lost 0 bases and 2 bases respectively, with 8 bases between them. CDR3 size: 13 residues. Germline V gives CDR1 GTSNPN, CDR2 SVGIG (reference sequence). This chain's CDR3 is CAWSVVRTYEQYF. Written as DNA, the CDR3 is TGTGCCTGGAGTGTAGTCAGGACCTACGAGCAGTACTTC.

The chain couples TRBV2 to TRBJ2-5; weak D call: TRBD1 (5 bases). The CDR3 covers 13 residues. Trimming took off 1 base at V and 4 bases at J, with 7 bases between the two ends. Germline CDR1 and CDR2: SNHLY and FYNNEI. The CDR3 spells CASSEEGRETQYF. CDR3 DNA sequence: TGTGCCAGCAGTGAAGAGGGGCGAGAGACCCAGTACTTC.

The chain couples TRBV29-1 to TRBJ2-4; perhaps TRBD2 as D (7 bases). Trimming shortened V by 4 bases and J by 2 bases, and 9 bases separated the two germline ends. The CDR3 runs to 13 residues. Germline CDR1 is SQVTM and CDR2 is ANQGSEA. CDR3 sequence reads: CSVGGGSKNIQYF. CDR3 in DNA: TGCAGCGTTGGCGGGGGCTCCAAAAACATTCAGTACTTC.

The J gene is TRBJ2-7, the V gene TRBV4-3; D may be TRBD2 (6 bases). CDR1 and CDR2 from the germline V gene are LGHNA and YSLEER. The ends were cut back, 1 base at V and 5 bases at J, with 18 bases in the middle. CDR3 length: 16 amino acids. The CDR3 DNA follows: TGCGCCAGCAGCCAAGCGGTGGGGGGTTTGACCGACGAGCAGTACTTC. This translates into CASSQAVGGLTDEQYF.

The gene calls are TRBV29-1 and TRBJ1-1, with a weak D call TRBD1 (6 bases). Germline V gene lookup returns CDR1 SQVTM and CDR2 ANQGSEA. Trimming stripped 6 bases from V and 5 bases from J, with 10 bases between. The CDR3 has 11 amino acids. In DNA form, the CDR3 reads TGCAGCGTAGGGGGAATAACTGAAGCTTTCTTT. This translates into CSVGGITEAFF.

The V gene is TRBV25-1, the J gene TRBJ2-3; 7 bases match TRBD2. The CDR3 sequence is 14 residues long. CDR1 and CDR2 from the germline V gene are MGHDK and SYGVNS. With 2 bases clipped from V and 1 base from J, the junction kept 0 bases outside the gene matches. The CDR3 sequence is CASSEAGGTDTQYF. The CDR3 nucleotides read TGTGCCAGCAGTGAAGCGGGAGGCACAGATACGCAGTATTTT.

The rearrangement joins TRBV5-6 to TRBJ2-1, with 13 bases that match TRBD2. J gave up 9 bases and V 5 bases, and 8 bases lay outside the gene matches. The CDR3 totals 15 residues. Germline CDR1 SGHDT, CDR2 YYEEEE. The CDR3 here is CASRPLAGGQGEQFF. The CDR3 nucleotides are TGTGCCAGCAGACCACTAGCGGGGGGGCAGGGTGAGCAGTTCTTC.

In its sample, this clone was seen once. The V gene is TRBV4-3, the J gene TRBJ2-6; TRBD2 matches at 7 bases. The CDR3 contains 18 residues. Per the germline V gene, CDR1 is LGHNA and CDR2 is YSLEER. V lost 0 bases and J lost 0; bases outside the gene matches: 5. CDR3 residues: CASSQDISGRSGANVLTF. CDR3 in DNA: TGCGCCAGCAGCCAAGATATTAGCGGGCGCTCTGGGGCCAACGTCCTGACTTTC.

The V and J genes are TRBV11-2 and TRBJ1-3; no firm D call. V was shortened by 1 base and J by 0 bases, with 10 bases between the two germline ends. The CDR3 runs to 16 residues. Germline assignment: CDR1 SGHAT and CDR2 FQNNGV. CDR3 coding DNA: TGTGCCAGCAGCTTAGGAACGGTCCCCTCTGGAAACACCATATATTTT. Its translation is CASSLGTVPSGNTIYF.